The clone carrying this TCR beta chain was counted once. Its antigen is undetermined. The data are from a study of graft-versus-host responses after intestinal transplantation. On the study more broadly: Each patient got anti-thymocyte globulin induction, then tacrolimus and steroids for around 3 years. General observations from the study: Allografts carried high graft-versus-host to host-versus-graft clonal ratios in patients having graft-donor T cell macrochimerism. There was an association between peak levels of circulating GvH clones and early post-transplant HvG declines.

TCRdb's table, derived via immunoSEQ multiplex PCR, lists solely in-frame clones and lacks some. The data show tens of thousands of clones, 90% to 95% seen once. The germline CDR1 and CDR2 sequences are PRHDT and FYEKMQ (reference sequence). V lost 6 bases and J lost 6; bases outside the gene matches: 9. This CDR3 spans 15 amino acids. The material sequenced was unstimulated CD8+ T cells sorted from spleen or lymph node cells, taken before transplant. The receptor was isolated from a human donor who was the organ donor for an intestinal transplant. The rearrangement links TRBV13 to TRBJ2-1; 9 positions agree with TRBD1. The CDR3 DNA is TGTGCCAGCAGTAAACTTGGACAGGGGCTCAATGAGCAGTTCTTC. Protein sequence: CASSKLGQGLNEQFF.